What follows are 11 T cell receptor beta chains derived from one specimen sequenced in a study of low-dose radiotherapy and immunotherapy resistance in tumors. With TRAV- and TRBV-specific primers, first-strand cDNA was made, covering the alpha and beta chains. TCRs were amplified for roughly 20 PCR cycles with a constant-region primer and V-primer adapter. MiXCR, run by TCRdb on the reads, gives a single entry per CDR3 protein. The table has roughly 16,000 distinct CDR3 sequences, approximately 70% seen once. The receptors originated from a human donor with advanced metastatic prostate, ovarian, gallbladder or colorectal cancer (not recorded which). This table probably holds off-target reads from a library built for another chain.

The genes are TRBV6-8 and TRBJ2-1, with 9 bases lining up with TRBD2. Germline V lookup: CDR1 MNHGY, CDR2 SAAAGT. There are 19 residues in the CDR3. V lost 0 bases, J lost 3 bases, and 12 bases stayed unmatched. CDR3 protein: CASSYSRWREGGLYNEQFF. The CDR3 nucleotides are TGTGCCAGCAGTTACTCGAGGTGGCGGGAGGGGGGGCTCTACAATGAGCAGTTCTTC.

The chain is built from TRBV28 and TRBJ2-1; D is undetermined. Germline V lookup: CDR1 MDHEN, CDR2 SYDVKM. Trimming pared 7 bases from V and 2 bases from J, leaving 18 bases between. The CDR3 spans 16 residues. The CDR3 reads CASIGPLKSAYNEQFF. The CDR3 DNA reads TGTGCCAGCATAGGCCCCTTAAAGTCGGCCTACAATGAGCAGTTCTTC.

V gene TRBV20-1 combines with J gene TRBJ2-3; 9 positions match TRBD2. The junction had 8 bases not matched to a gene; V was cut back by 6 bases and J by 4 bases. This CDR3 has 14 amino acids. Germline CDR1 and CDR2: DFQATT and SNEGSKA (reference sequence). CDR3 DNA: TGCAGTGCCCACCGCGGGGGGGGGGCAGATACGCAGTATTTT. As protein: CSAHRGGGADTQYF.

This clonotype has only a few counts. The chain carries TRBV20-1 and TRBJ1-2, with D perhaps matching TRBD1 (6 bases). Germline assignment: CDR1 DFQATT and CDR2 SNEGSKA (reference sequence). V was clipped by 6 bases and J by 8 bases, with 13 bases between them. There are 11 residues in the CDR3. Written as DNA, the CDR3 is TGCAGTGCCCAGGGGAATCGCGGCTACACCTTC. The encoded protein is CSAQGNRGYTF.

The genes are TRBV5-1 and TRBJ2-1; 7 bases map to TRBD2. This CDR3 has 16 amino acids. Trimming cost V 0 bases and J 2 bases; bases outside gene matches: 5. Germline V lookup: CDR1 SGHRS, CDR2 YFSETQ. The chain's CDR3 is CASSLGGEGPYNEQFF. In DNA, the CDR3 is TGCGCCAGCAGCTTGGGCGGGGAGGGTCCCTACAATGAGCAGTTCTTC.

V gene TRBV6-2 or TRBV6-3 combines with J gene TRBJ2-4; D unresolved. The CDR3 loop spans 13 amino acids. Between the trimmed V and J ends, which lost 6 bases and 7 bases, there was a span of 13 bases. CDR1 and CDR2 (germline): MNHEY, SVGEGT. The CDR3 loop reads CASRLSMGNIQYF. Written as DNA, the CDR3 is TGTGCCAGCAGGCTATCAATGGGGAACATTCAGTACTTC.

This chain links TRBV6-6 with TRBJ1-1, with no clear D. V dropped 0 bases and J dropped 7 bases, with 12 bases sitting between them. The CDR3 is 14 residues long. Germline V CDR1 and CDR2: MNHNY, SVGAGI (reference sequence). The CDR3 DNA follows: TGTGCCAGCAGTTACTCTTCCGTGCAGGTTGAAGCTTTCTTT. It encodes CASSYSSVQVEAFF.

The genes are TRBV5-1 and TRBJ2-1; TRBD2 matches 8 bases. Trimming took 0 bases from V and 8 from J; bases not matched to a gene: 7. The germline CDR1 and CDR2 sequences are SGHRS and YFSETQ. The CDR3 sequence is 15 residues long. The CDR3 DNA reads TGCGCCAGCAGCTTGGGAGCGGGAGCTCTCGATGAGCAGTTCTTC. It yields the protein CASSLGAGALDEQFF.

The chain couples TRBV7-9 to TRBJ1-1; D not certain. The V end lost 1 base, the J end lost 6 bases, and 12 bases lay between the germline ends. The CDR3 totals 14 residues. Germline V lookup: CDR1 SEHNR, CDR2 FQNEAQ (reference sequence). CDR3 region: CASSLGAGMAEAFF. In nucleotides, the CDR3 is TGTGCCAGCAGCTTAGGGGCCGGTATGGCTGAAGCTTTCTTT.

V gene TRBV5-4 combines with J gene TRBJ2-5; D uncertain. The CDR3 runs 11 residues. V gave up 4 bases and J gave up 0 bases, with 1 base separating them. Germline V gives CDR1 SGHNT, CDR2 YYREEE (reference sequence). The CDR3 sequence: CASSDQETQYF. CDR3 coding DNA: TGTGCCAGCAGCGACCAAGAGACCCAGTACTTC.

The V gene is TRBV5-1, the J gene TRBJ1-1; weak D call: TRBD1 (6 bases). Trimming shortened V by 8 bases and J by 5 bases, and 16 bases separated the two germline ends. The V gene's germline CDR1 is SGHRS and CDR2 YFSETQ. This CDR3 spans 13 amino acids. This CDR3 reads CASTTGSGTEAFF. CDR3 sequence (DNA): TGCGCCAGTACCACAGGGTCGGGGACTGAAGCTTTCTTT. The full variable domain, completed using reference TRBV5-1 and TRBJ1-1, is KAGVTQTPRYLIKTRGQQVTLSCSPISGHRSVSWYQQTPGQGLQFLFEYFSETQRNKGNFPGRFSGRQFSNSRSEMNVSTLELGDSALYLCASTTGSGTEAFFGQGTRLTVV.